Below, 9 T cell receptor beta chains from the same sample are listed, as sequenced in a study of a mutant IDH1 vaccine in newly diagnosed glioma. Method: immunoSEQ multiplex PCR; TCRdb's copy keeps in-frame clones and lacks some. Among approximately 33,000 clones listed, 60% to 75% were seen once. No antigens are known for them. Time point noted: week 47, end of study. The content of each vaccine dose was 300 ug of mutant IDH1 20-mer peptide, and topical imiquimod accompanied it. The sequenced sample was PBMCs, obtained from a glioma patient whose treatment included an IDH1 peptide vaccine. The receptors were gathered from a man between 40 and 49 years old with glioma.

The chain links TRBV6-6 to TRBJ2-3; TRBD2 matches at 7 bases. Germline-derived CDR1 and CDR2 are MNHNY and SVGAGI (reference sequence). V was clipped by 6 bases and J by 1 base; unmatched bases: 10. The CDR3 loop spans 16 amino acids. The DNA of the CDR3 is TGTGCCAGCAGCTACGGTCTAGCGGACCGCACAGATACGCAGTATTTT. This translates into CASSYGLADRTDTQYF.

DNA of the CDR3: TGTGCCTCGGCACAGGGGGAATTAAGCAATCAGCCCCAGCATTTT. It specifies CASAQGELSNQPQHF. This chain uses TRBV19 with TRBJ1-5, with 8 bases that match TRBD1. The CDR3 consists of 15 residues. Germline-derived CDR1 and CDR2 are LNHDA and SQIVND (reference sequence). V shed 11 bases and J 1 base; nucleotides not matched to a gene: 10.

This chain connects TRBV28 to TRBJ1-1; D remains ambiguous. The V gene lost 3 bases and the J gene lost 1 base, with 12 bases spanning the gap. The CDR3 length is 15 residues. Germline loops: CDR1 MDHEN, CDR2 SYDVKM. CDR3 sequence: CASSFYANRNTEAFF. The CDR3 region has the DNA TGTGCCAGCAGTTTTTATGCGAACAGGAACACTGAAGCTTTCTTT.

The genes are TRBV7-9 and TRBJ2-5, with D unresolved. The DNA end lines up better with TRBJ2-7; the J call may be wrong. Germline CDR1 SEHNR, CDR2 FQNEAQ (reference sequence). The CDR3 is made up of 14 amino acids. CDR3 loop: CASSSINAPDEQYF. Here the CDR3 DNA reads TGTGCCAGCAGTTCAATAAATGCGCCGGACGAGCAGTACTTC.

The chain is built from TRBV27 and TRBJ1-5; no clear D gene. V shed 1 base and J shed 4 bases, with 5 bases lying between them. The CDR3 is made up of 13 amino acids. The germline V gene has CDR1 MNHEY and CDR2 SMNVEV (reference sequence). The CDR3 coding sequence is TGTGCCAGCAGTTTATTCCTGAATCAGCCCCAGCATTTT. Translation gives CASSLFLNQPQHF.

This rearrangement joins TRBV27 to TRBJ2-7, with TRBD2 matching over 8 bases. The germline V gene encodes CDR1 MNHEY and CDR2 SMNVEV (reference sequence). CDR3 length: 13 amino acids. The J segment lost 4 bases and the V segment lost 6 bases, leaving 5 bases of the junction unmatched. CDR3 amino acids: CASSPAGGYEQYV. In DNA, the CDR3 is TGTGCCAGCAGCCCTGCGGGGGGATACGAGCAGTACGTC.

This chain connects TRBV7-8 to TRBJ2-2, with a possible D match to TRBD1 (5 bases). The CDR3 totals 15 residues. Germline assignment: CDR1 SGHVS and CDR2 FQNEAQ. Trimming pared 3 bases from V and 1 base from J, leaving 9 bases between. The CDR3 DNA reads TGTGCCAGCAGCTTCAGGGTTTTGAACACCGGGGAGCTGTTTTTT. It yields the protein CASSFRVLNTGELFF.

The chain uses TRBV25-1 and TRBJ2-7; 9 nucleotides agree with TRBD2. Trimming cost V 4 bases and J 3 bases; bases outside gene matches: 4. The CDR3 sequence is 14 residues long. Germline CDR1 and CDR2: MGHDK and SYGVNS. The CDR3 loop reads CASSASGNLYEQYF. CDR3 DNA: TGTGCCAGCAGTGCTAGCGGGAACCTCTACGAGCAGTACTTC.

CDR3 in DNA: TGTGCCAGCAGCCCGACCTCGTGGGGTTTAGGAGAGACCCAGTACTTC. Translated: CASSPTSWGLGETQYF. The chain employs TRBV7-9 and TRBJ2-5; D not certain. With 5 bases removed from V and 4 bases from J, the gap between germline ends came to 20 bases. Germline V gives CDR1 SEHNR, CDR2 FQNEAQ (reference sequence). The CDR3 is made up of 16 amino acids.